What follows describes a single T cell receptor beta chain. The target antigen is unknown. This sample is drawn from a study of CXCR3-negative and CXCR3-positive naive CD8 T cells. General study findings and limits: No difference in surface CD5 was seen between naive subsets, and TCR strength was inferred from TRB CDR3 properties.

Identification of naive CD8+ T cells rested on CD45RO-CCR7+CD27+CD95- status. Researchers prepared the TRB cDNA libraries using 5' RACE with UMI labels. Following a re-call of the 5' RACE reads, TCRdb has one entry per CDR3 protein and lacks DNA. Here the sample table reports about 5,800 distinct CDR3 sequences. Germline V gene lookup returns CDR1 SGHDT and CDR2 YYEEEE. This CDR3 spans 13 amino acids. The chain uses TRBV5-6 and TRBJ1-1. The receptor comes from a human donor in good health. Some clones in this sample may be carry-over from other donors' samples. The material sequenced was naive CXCR3- CD8+ T cells from blood. Described subset: CD45RO-CCR7+CD27+CD95- naive CD8+ T cells lacking CXCR3 (TNR3-). The CDR3 protein is CASSLGWRAEAFF.